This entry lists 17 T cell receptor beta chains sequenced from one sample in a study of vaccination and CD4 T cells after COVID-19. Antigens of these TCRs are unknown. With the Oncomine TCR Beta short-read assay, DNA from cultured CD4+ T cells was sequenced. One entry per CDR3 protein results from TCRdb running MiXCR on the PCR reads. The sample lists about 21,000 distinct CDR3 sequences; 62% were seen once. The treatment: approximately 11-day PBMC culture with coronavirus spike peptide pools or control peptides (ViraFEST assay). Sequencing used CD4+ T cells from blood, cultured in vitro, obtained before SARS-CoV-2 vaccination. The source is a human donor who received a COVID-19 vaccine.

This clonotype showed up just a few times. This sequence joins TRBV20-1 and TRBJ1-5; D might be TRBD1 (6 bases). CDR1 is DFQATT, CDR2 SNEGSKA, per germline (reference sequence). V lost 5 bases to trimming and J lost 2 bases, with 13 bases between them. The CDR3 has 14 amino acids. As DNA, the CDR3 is TGCAGTGCTCAGAGGGGGACCGGCAATCAGCCCCAGCATTTT. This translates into CSAQRGTGNQPQHF.

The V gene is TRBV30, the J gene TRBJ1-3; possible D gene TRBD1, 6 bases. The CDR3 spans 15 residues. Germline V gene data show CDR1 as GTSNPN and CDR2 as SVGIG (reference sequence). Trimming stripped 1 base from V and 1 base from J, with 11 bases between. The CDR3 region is CAWSGEGESGNTIYF. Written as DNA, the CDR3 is TGTGCCTGGAGTGGGGAGGGGGAGTCTGGAAACACCATATATTTT.

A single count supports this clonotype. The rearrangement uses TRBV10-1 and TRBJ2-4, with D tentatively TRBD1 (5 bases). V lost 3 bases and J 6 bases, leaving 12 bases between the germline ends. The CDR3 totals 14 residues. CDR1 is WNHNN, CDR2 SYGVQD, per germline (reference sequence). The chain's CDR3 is CASSDPLRGNIQYF. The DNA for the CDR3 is TGCGCCAGCAGTGACCCCCTAAGGGGAAACATTCAGTACTTC.

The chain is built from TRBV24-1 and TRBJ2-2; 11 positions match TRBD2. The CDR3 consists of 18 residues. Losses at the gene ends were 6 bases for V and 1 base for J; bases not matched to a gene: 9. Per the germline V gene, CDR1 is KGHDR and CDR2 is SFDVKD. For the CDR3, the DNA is TGTGCCACCAGTCCGACTAGCGGGGATCCTAAGAACACCGGGGAGCTGTTTTTT. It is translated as CATSPTSGDPKNTGELFF.

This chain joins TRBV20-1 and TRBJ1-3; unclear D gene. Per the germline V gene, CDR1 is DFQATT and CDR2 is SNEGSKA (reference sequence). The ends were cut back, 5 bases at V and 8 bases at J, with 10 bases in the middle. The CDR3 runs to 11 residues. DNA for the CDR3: TGCAGTGCTGGGATAGCGGACACCATATATTTT. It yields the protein CSAGIADTIYF.

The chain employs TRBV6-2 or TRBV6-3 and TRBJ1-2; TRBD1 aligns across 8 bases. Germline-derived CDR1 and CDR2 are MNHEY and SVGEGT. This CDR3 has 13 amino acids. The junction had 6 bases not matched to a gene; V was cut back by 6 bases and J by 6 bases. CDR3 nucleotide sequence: TGTGCCAGCAGAAATCAGGGGGCGGATGGCTACACCTTC. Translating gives CASRNQGADGYTF.

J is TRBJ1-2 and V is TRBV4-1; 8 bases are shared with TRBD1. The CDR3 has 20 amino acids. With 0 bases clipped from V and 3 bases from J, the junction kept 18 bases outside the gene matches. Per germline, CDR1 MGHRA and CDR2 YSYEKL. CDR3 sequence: CASSQDSFRAQQDRDYGYTF. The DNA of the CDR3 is TGCGCCAGCAGCCAAGATTCATTTCGTGCTCAACAGGACAGGGACTATGGCTACACCTTC.

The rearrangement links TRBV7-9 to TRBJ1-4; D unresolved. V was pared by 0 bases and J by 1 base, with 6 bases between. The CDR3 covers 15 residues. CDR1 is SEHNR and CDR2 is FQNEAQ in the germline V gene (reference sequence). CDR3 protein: CASSLAGLTNEKLFF. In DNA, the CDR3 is TGTGCCAGCAGCTTAGCGGGGTTAACTAATGAAAAACTGTTTTTT. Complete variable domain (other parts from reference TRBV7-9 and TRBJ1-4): DTGVSQNPRHKITKRGQNVTFRCDPISEHNRLYWYRQTLGQGPEFLTYFQNEAQLEKSRLLSDRFSAERPKGSFSTLEIQRTEQGDSAMYLCASSLAGLTNEKLFFGSGTQLSVL.

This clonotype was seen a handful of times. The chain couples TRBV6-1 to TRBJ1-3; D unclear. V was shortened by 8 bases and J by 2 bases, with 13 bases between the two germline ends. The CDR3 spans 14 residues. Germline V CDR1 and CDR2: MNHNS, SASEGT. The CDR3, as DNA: TGTGCCAGCTCCCGTGCGGTGGCTGGAAACACCATATATTTT. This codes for CASSRAVAGNTIYF.

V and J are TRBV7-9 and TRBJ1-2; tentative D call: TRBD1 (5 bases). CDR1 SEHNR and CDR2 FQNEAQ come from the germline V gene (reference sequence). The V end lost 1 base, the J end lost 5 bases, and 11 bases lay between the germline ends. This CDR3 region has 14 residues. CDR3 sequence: CASSLGDYRYGYTF. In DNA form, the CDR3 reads TGTGCCAGCAGCTTAGGGGACTACAGATATGGCTACACCTTC.

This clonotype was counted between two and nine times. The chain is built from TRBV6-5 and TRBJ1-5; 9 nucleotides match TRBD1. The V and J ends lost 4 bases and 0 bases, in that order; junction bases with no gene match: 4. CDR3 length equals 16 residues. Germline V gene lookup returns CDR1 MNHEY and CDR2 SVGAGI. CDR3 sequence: CASSLRTGDSNQPQHF. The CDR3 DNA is TGTGCCAGCAGTTTACGGACAGGGGATAGCAATCAGCCCCAGCATTTT.

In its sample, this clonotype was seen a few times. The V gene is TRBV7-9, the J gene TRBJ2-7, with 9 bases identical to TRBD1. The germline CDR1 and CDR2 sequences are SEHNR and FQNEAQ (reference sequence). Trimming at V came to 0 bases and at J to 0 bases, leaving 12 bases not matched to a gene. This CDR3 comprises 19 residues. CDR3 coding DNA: TGTGCCAGCAGCTTAGCGAGGGGACAGGGTCCCTCCTTCTCCTACGAGCAGTACTTC. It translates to CASSLARGQGPSFSYEQYF.

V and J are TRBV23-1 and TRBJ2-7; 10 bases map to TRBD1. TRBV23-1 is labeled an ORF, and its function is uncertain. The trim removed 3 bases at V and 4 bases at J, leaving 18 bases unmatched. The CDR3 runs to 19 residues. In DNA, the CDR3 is TGCGCCAGCAGTCATCCCCCATTGCCGGGACAGGGGATTTCTTACGAGCAGTACTTC. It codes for CASSHPPLPGQGISYEQYF.

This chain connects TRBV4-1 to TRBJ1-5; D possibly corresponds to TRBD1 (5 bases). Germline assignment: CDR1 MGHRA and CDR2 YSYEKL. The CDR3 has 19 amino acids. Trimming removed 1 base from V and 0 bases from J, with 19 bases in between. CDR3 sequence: CASSQGTLAGVYSNQPQHF. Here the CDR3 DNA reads TGCGCCAGCAGCCAAGGAACATTAGCGGGGGTCTATAGCAATCAGCCCCAGCATTTT.

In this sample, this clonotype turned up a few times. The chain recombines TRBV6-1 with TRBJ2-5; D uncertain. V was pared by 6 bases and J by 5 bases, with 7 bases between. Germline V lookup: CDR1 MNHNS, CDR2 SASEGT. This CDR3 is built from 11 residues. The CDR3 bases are TGTGCCAGCAGCGCTCGGGAGACCCAGTACTTC. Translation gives CASSARETQYF.

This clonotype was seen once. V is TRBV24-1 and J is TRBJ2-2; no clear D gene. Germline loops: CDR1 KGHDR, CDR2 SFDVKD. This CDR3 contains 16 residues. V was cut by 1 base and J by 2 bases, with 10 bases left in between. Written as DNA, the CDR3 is TGTGCCACCAGTGATTTTGGGAAGTCCAACACCGGGGAGCTGTTTTTT. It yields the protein CATSDFGKSNTGELFF.

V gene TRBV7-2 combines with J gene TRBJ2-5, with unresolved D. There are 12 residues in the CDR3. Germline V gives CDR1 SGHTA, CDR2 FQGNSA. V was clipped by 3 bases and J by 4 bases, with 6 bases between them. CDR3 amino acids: CASSFFRETQYF. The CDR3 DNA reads TGTGCCAGCAGCTTTTTTAGAGAGACCCAGTACTTC.